Presented here are 7 T cell receptor beta chains from one specimen sequenced in a study of sequential checkpoint blockade in melanoma. The data were produced by immunoSEQ multiplex PCR, yet TCRdb's version contains in-frame clones alone and is incomplete. The profile shows 10,000 to 15,000 clones, about 86% of them singletons. Treatment: randomized to nivolumab then ipilimumab (arm A) or the reverse (arm B). Sequenced here: CD8+ T cells sorted from blood (inferred from file names), sampled from a patient given nivolumab and ipilimumab in sequence. These receptors were collected from a human donor with melanoma.

This chain uses TRBV4-3 with TRBJ2-7; 9 bases map to TRBD1. With V trimmed by 3 bases and J by 4 bases, 4 bases remained unmatched. The CDR3 extends over 14 amino acids. From germline, CDR1 is LGHNA and CDR2 YSLEER. DNA for the CDR3: TGCGCCAGCAGCCACTGGACAGGGGAGTACGAGCAGTACTTC. This sequence encodes CASSHWTGEYEQYF.

The CDR3 coding sequence is TGCAGTGCTAGTTTCCGGGGCTACACCTTC. Encoded protein: CSASFRGYTF. J is TRBJ1-2 and V is TRBV20-1, with unresolved D. With 3 bases removed from V and 8 bases from J, the gap between germline ends came to 7 bases. The CDR3 contains 10 residues. The germline CDR1 and CDR2 sequences are DFQATT and SNEGSKA (reference sequence).

This clone occurred a few times. The chain couples TRBV7-9 to TRBJ2-7; D perhaps matches TRBD2 (5 bases). CDR1 and CDR2 (germline): SEHNR, FQNEAQ (reference sequence). V was pared by 5 bases and J by 4 bases, with 12 bases between. This CDR3 comprises 13 residues. The CDR3 loop reads CASSPPLAYEQYF. The CDR3 bases are TGTGCCAGCAGCCCCCCTCTAGCTTACGAGCAGTACTTC.

The chain carries TRBV6-6 and TRBJ1-1; D may be TRBD1 (6 bases). Germline lookup yields CDR1 MNHNY and CDR2 SVGAGI (reference sequence). This CDR3 region has 14 residues. Trimming removed 7 bases from V and 4 bases from J, with 16 bases in between. CDR3: CASKWGRGGTEAFF. DNA of the CDR3: TGTGCCAGCAAATGGGGCAGGGGTGGCACTGAAGCTTTCTTT.

The chain employs TRBV10-2 and TRBJ1-2, with 8 nucleotides matching TRBD1. J gave up 5 bases and V 6 bases, and 5 bases lay outside the gene matches. This CDR3 is 13 amino acids long. Germline assignment: CDR1 WSHSY and CDR2 SAAADI. In DNA, the CDR3 is TGCGCCAGCAGCGACGGGACAGGTTATGGCTACACCTTC. It specifies CASSDGTGYGYTF.

This chain joins TRBV27 and TRBJ1-5, with TRBD1 identical over 7 bases. The CDR3 consists of 13 residues. The V gene end was trimmed by 6 bases and the J gene end by 7 bases; junction bases not matched to a gene: 6. The V gene's germline CDR1 is MNHEY and CDR2 SMNVEV (reference sequence). DNA for the CDR3: TGTGCCAGCAGCGACACAGGGGACCAGCCCCAGCATTTT. Protein product: CASSDTGDQPQHF.

This clone was detected once. DNA for the CDR3: TGTGCCAGTAGTGCATTACAGGGAATAACCAAAAACATTCAGTACTTC. This gives the protein CASSALQGITKNIQYF. The chain uses TRBV19 and TRBJ2-4; D might be TRBD1 (6 bases). This CDR3 region has 16 residues. The V end lost 5 bases, the J end lost 2 bases, and 16 bases lay between the germline ends. Germline assignment: CDR1 LNHDA and CDR2 SQIVND (reference sequence).